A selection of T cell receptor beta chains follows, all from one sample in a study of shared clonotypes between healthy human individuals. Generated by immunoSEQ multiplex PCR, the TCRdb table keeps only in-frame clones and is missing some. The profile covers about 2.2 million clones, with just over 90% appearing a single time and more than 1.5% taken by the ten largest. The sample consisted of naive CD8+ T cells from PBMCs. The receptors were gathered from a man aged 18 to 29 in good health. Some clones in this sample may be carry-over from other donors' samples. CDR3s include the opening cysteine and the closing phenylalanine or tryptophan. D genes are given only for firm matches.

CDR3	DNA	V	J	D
CAWSMGTGLYEQYF	TGTGCCTGGAGCATGGGGACAGGTCTTTACGAGCAGTACTTC	TRBV30	TRBJ2-7	TRBD1
CASSDNIRDRNTGELFF	TGCGCCAGCAGCGATAATATCAGGGACAGGAACACCGGGGAGCTGTTTTTT	TRBV10-1	TRBJ2-2	TRBD1
CASSLWAGAGANVLTF	TGTGCCAGCAGTTTATGGGCAGGGGCTGGGGCCAACGTCCTGACTTTC	TRBV27	TRBJ2-6	NA
CASSYGEGSYEQYF	TGTGCCAGCAGTTACGGGGAAGGCTCCTACGAGCAGTACTTC	TRBV6-5	TRBJ2-7	NA
CASTIRPGAYEQYF	TGTGCCAGTACCATTCGACCGGGGGCATACGAGCAGTACTTC	TRBV19	TRBJ2-7	NA
CASSLGVGLAGERYEQYF	TGTGCCAGCAGCTTAGGGGTGGGACTAGCGGGAGAAAGGTACGAGCAGTACTTC	TRBV7-8	TRBJ2-7	TRBD2
CAITETYLNYGYTF	TGTGCCATCACCGAGACGTATCTTAACTATGGCTACACCTTC	TRBV10-3	TRBJ1-2	NA
CASSSRDGNTEAFF	TGTGCCAGTAGTAGCCGGGATGGGAACACTGAAGCTTTCTTT	TRBV19	TRBJ1-1	NA
CASSVMGLINQPQHF	TGTGCCAGTAGTGTAATGGGACTGATTAATCAGCCCCAGCATTTT	TRBV19	TRBJ1-5	NA
CASGTAGELFF	TGTGCCAGCGGGACAGCCGGGGAGCTGTTTTTT	TRBV27	TRBJ2-2	TRBD1
CASSFPSDIYGYTF	TGTGCCAGCAGCTTCCCAAGTGACATCTATGGCTACACCTTC	TRBV11-2	TRBJ1-2	NA
CASSERGEAHNEQFF	TGTGCCAGCAGTGAACGGGGGGAGGCCCACAATGAGCAGTTCTTC	TRBV2	TRBJ2-1	TRBD2
CASSLGLAGEQYF	TGTGCCAGCAGTTTAGGGCTAGCGGGGGAGCAGTACTTC	TRBV27	TRBJ2-7	TRBD2